The T cell receptor beta chain under discussion was sequenced for a study of T cell clonotyping in hematopoietic cell transplantation (dated by TCRdb to about 2021). About the study as a whole: Recipient samples taken before transplant were obtained following cytoreduction. Recruitment of patients was conducted between 2015 and early 2017, and follow-up was continued until late 2020 or death. The study collected 130 to 150 blood samples from some 33 consecutive transplant recipients and their related donors. The full study reports these points: Recipient repertoires showed only a small fraction of overlap with donor repertoires, and over 95% appeared de novo at the given depth. Inverse Simpson Index values from donors and from recipients before transplant predicted broader TCR repertoire diversity after transplant. After transplant, TCR diversity in recipients dropped, and pathologically expanded clonotypes climbed progressively between day 30 and day 180. The sample size was limited and the cells went unsorted, which meant the CD4 and CD8 repertoire contributions could not be told apart.

Of note for this clone: The specificity of this receptor is unknown. Base qualities are not provided; no much larger clone lies one nucleotide away.

The CDR3 has 15 amino acids, counting the end cysteine and phenylalanine. The only DNA kept is the CDR3, 45 bases in frame from the first base. V is reduced by 3 bases and J by 4 bases, leaving a spacing of 16 bases between them. CDR1 and CDR2, looked up from the germline V gene (reference sequence), are LNHDA and SQIVND. TCR beta CDR3 regions were amplified from genomic DNA with the immunoSEQ assay, a bias-controlled multiplex PCR using V- and J-specific primers. A proprietary barcode and Illumina adapter sequences were added to the CDR3 amplicons in a second PCR step. CDR3 libraries were sequenced on an Illumina MiSeq instrument. In the source study's methods: immunoSEQ Analyzer 3.0 was used for export and quality control, with R Bioconductor and Immunarch used for downstream analyses. Only productive rearrangements in the normalized downsampled data set were used to calculate repertoire metrics. Clonotypes larger than 5 templates in the normalized cohort were defined as pathologically expanded. The Inverse Simpson Index served as the measure of repertoire diversity. CMV-specificity analyses were carried out on the non-normalized data set to capture all clonotypes. Imported from immuneACCESS, the table was reduced by TCRdb to in-frame sequences with V and J called. These copies leave out some clones; in studies compared against another copy, an unresolved V gene accounts for under half, and the cause of the remainder is not known. The V and J calls and clone size were taken over from that table, and D and trimming were inferred from the DNA. For this sample there are some 49,000 clones; 85% to 90% appear just once. The ten largest account for just under 6% of the sample.

Sample time point, as interpreted from the label and publication: recipient sample about 28 days before transplant, after cytoreduction. Blood from recipients was drawn roughly 28 days before transplant, then again at days 30, 100 and 180 after transplant. Nuclei Lysis Solution was used to extract genomic DNA from fresh or cryopreserved unfractionated peripheral blood mononuclear cells. Here the chain combines TRBV19 and TRBJ2-7; TRBD1 is a weak D gene call, 7 bases matching. The clonotype originates from a man between 60 and 75 years old with biphenotypic leukemia. Some clones in this sample may be carry-over from other donors' samples. The starting material was peripheral blood mononuclear cells, obtained before stem cell transplant. The DNA sequence is given as TGTGCCAGTAGTATTGGCAGGGGGGTCTTGTACGAGCAGTACTTC. Its translation reads: CASSIGRGVLYEQYF. The CDR3 plus the reference TRBV19 and TRBJ2-7 genes for the other parts give the full variable domain: DGGITQSPKYLFRKEGQNVTLSCEQNLNHDAMYWYRQDPGQGLRLIYYSQIVNDFQKGDIAEGYSVSREKKESFPLTVTSAQKNPTAFYLCASSIGRGVLYEQYFGPGTRLTVT.